This TCR beta chain was captured by sequencing in a study of tumor and adjacent non-tumor tissue in lung cancer. The library came from three nested PCR rounds adapted from ARM-PCR protocols. One entry per CDR3 protein, called by TCRdb with MiXCR from the multiplex PCR reads. Of about 85,000 distinct CDR3 sequences in the sample, roughly two thirds were seen once. Trimming left V 7 bases short and J 9 bases short, with 22 bases between. The CDR3 is made up of 15 amino acids. CDR1 is MNHNS, CDR2 SASEGT, per germline. This sample's RNA came from whole unsorted tissue. This clonotype came up a few times. Given a much more abundant clone one base away, this may be a read error.

The sequencing sample was made of lung tumor tissue. The V and J genes are TRBV6-1 and TRBJ2-1; D remains ambiguous. The clonotype originates from a man in his 70s with non-small cell lung cancer. The DNA for the CDR3 is TGTGCCAGCACCCCCGCGATAGATCCGGGTCTTGAGCAGTTCTTC. It is translated as CASTPAIDPGLEQFF.